This TCR beta chain was captured in a study of beta chain features in type 1 diabetes. Study-level findings and limits: An over-representation of cells with high TCR expression could result from cDNA sequencing. Patients with Type 1 diabetes showed moderately but significantly shorter TCRB CDR3s in all four CD4+ subsets.

On this clone itself: Antigen unknown.

The CDR3 extends over 16 amino acids. Germline V gene data show CDR1 as SGHTA and CDR2 as FQGNSA. Trimming took 3 bases from V and 2 from J; bases not matched to a gene: 10. The whole isolated RNA underwent reverse transcription, so sequencing captured expressed TCRB transcripts. It was found that naive, central memory and regulatory T cell samples averaged around 3.8 million reads. Sequencing used immunoSEQ multiplex PCR; TCRdb keeps in-frame clones, though not all of them. The sample lists 200,000 to 300,000 clones, under 13% seen once, with over 0.015% in the top ten. Sequenced sample: naive CD4+ T cells from blood. The sequence was obtained from a man aged 30 to 45 with type 1 diabetes. The chain recombines TRBV7-2 with TRBJ2-7; 7 bases map to TRBD1. CDR3 bases: TGTGCCAGCAGCTTCTCAGCCGGGACAGCGGCCTACGAGCAGTACTTC. This gives the protein CASSFSAGTAAYEQYF.